The TCR beta chain described here comes from a study of PD-L1 blockade in urothelial cancer. Sequencing used immunoSEQ multiplex PCR; TCRdb keeps in-frame clones, though not all of them. Of some 22,000 clones detected, around 87% appear once; the ten largest clones hold more than 15%. The V gene end was trimmed by 0 bases and the J gene end by 4 bases; junction bases not matched to a gene: 6. Germline V gene sequence: CDR1 ENHRY, CDR2 SYGVKD. The CDR3 loop spans 15 amino acids. Sequences were derived from PBMCs, sampled around atezolizumab (anti-PD-L1) treatment. The TCR sequence derives from a woman in her fifties or sixties with urothelial cancer. The rearrangement uses TRBV10-3 and TRBJ2-7; the match to TRBD1 covers 7 bases. The CDR3 region has the DNA TGTGCCATCAGTGAGTCGGGGACAGTGGGGTACGAGCAGTACTTC. Amino acid sequence: CAISESGTVGYEQYF.